The 3 T cell receptor beta chains below were found in one sample sequenced in a study of T cells in tuberculosis. Cells were sorted from thawed PBMC rested overnight and stained with GMM-loaded CD1B tetramer, viability dye and anti-CD3. The lipid loaded on the CD1B tetramers was C32 glucose monomycolate from Rhodococcus equi. The method was immunoSEQ multiplex PCR; TCRdb's version includes in-frame clones alone and lacks a portion of them. This sample has 88,000 or so clones, with roughly 93% found just once. The source material was CD1b-GMM tetramer-negative cells sorted from PBMCs. The receptors were gathered from an adult woman with latent tuberculosis.

The chain has TRBV6-5 and TRBJ1-1; the D gene is possibly TRBD1 (5 bases). This CDR3 contains 14 residues. Trimming pared 6 bases from V and 1 base from J, leaving 12 bases between. CDR1 and CDR2 from the germline V gene are MNHEY and SVGAGI. CDR3 coding DNA: TGTGCCAGCAGAAACCCTCAGGGGAACACTGAAGCTTTCTTT. Translation: CASRNPQGNTEAFF.

In this sample, this clone turned up once. V and J are TRBV7-3 and TRBJ2-1, with 7 bases fitting TRBD2. Losses at the gene ends were 5 bases for V and 12 bases for J; bases not matched to a gene: 10. The germline CDR1 and CDR2 sequences are SGHTA and FQGTGA. The CDR3 covers 13 residues. The CDR3 protein is CASSQSRGGRQFF. CDR3 DNA: TGTGCCAGCAGCCAATCCCGGGGAGGGAGGCAGTTCTTC.

This chain connects TRBV9 to TRBJ1-3, with a tentative D call TRBD1 (5 bases). The germline V and J ends were trimmed by 2 bases and 1 base, with 10 bases remaining between them. Germline V gene lookup returns CDR1 SGDLS and CDR2 YYNGEE. CDR3 length: 15 amino acids. CDR3 nucleotides: TGTGCCAGCAGCGTCGGGGGGGTATCTGGAAACACCATATATTTT. Encoded protein: CASSVGGVSGNTIYF.